This T cell receptor beta chain was recovered during a study of cytomegalovirus exposure and HLA in healthy donors. Study-level results: Some public TCRs appeared in many individuals, while most sequences were rare. Data from an earlier analysis indicated that most TCR beta V segments were productive either about 90% or about 30% of the time.

Primers: 60 Vbeta forward and 13 Jbeta reverse. The repertoire was sequenced with immunoSEQ multiplex PCR; TCRdb's copy has only in-frame clones and lacks some. The table has 200,000 to 300,000 clones, more than 70% seen once. CDR1 LNHNV and CDR2 YYDKDF come from the germline V gene (reference sequence). CDR3 length: 15 residues. Trimming removed 5 bases from V and 4 bases from J, with 15 bases in between. Points on this clone: What it binds is unknown.

The clonotype comes from a boy between 10 and 17 years old in good health and CMV-seronegative. Source material: PBMCs. This sequence joins TRBV15 and TRBJ2-1; maybe TRBD2 (6 bases). CDR3 sequence: CATSPRLGGYNEQFF. The CDR3 DNA sequence: TGTGCCACCAGCCCCCGACTAGGTGGTTACAATGAGCAGTTCTTC.